Listed below are T cell receptor beta chains from one sample, sequenced in a study of OX40 agonist ivuxolimab in advanced cancers. Some clones are missing from TCRdb's copy, which holds only in-frame ones; the method was immunoSEQ multiplex PCR. The sample lists about 51,000 clones; approximately 91% were seen once. The source material was CD4+ or CD8+ T cells sorted from blood, sampled in a trial of the OX40 agonist ivuxolimab. These TCRs come from an adult with an advanced solid tumor such as melanoma, head and neck, liver or kidney cancer. Each CDR3 is given with its conserved first and last residue. Each record gives: clone size, D gene, V gene, J gene, CDR3 DNA, CDR3 protein. A D gene is named only where the DNA matches it firmly. Some rows have no size entry. The others give once, few or many, or a class for an expanded clone.

clone_size: -; d_call: TRBD2; v_call: TRBV29-1; j_call: TRBJ2-2; cdr3_nt: TGCAGCGTATCAGGACTAGTGAACACCGGGGAGCTGTTTTTT; cdr3_aa: CSVSGLVNTGELFF
clone_size: -; d_call: TRBD2; v_call: TRBV5-1; j_call: TRBJ2-3; cdr3_nt: TGCGCCAGCAGCTTGCCTCTAGCGGGGGGTGATAGCACAGATACGCAGTATTTT; cdr3_aa: CASSLPLAGGDSTDTQYF
clone_size: -; d_call: TRBD1; v_call: TRBV10-3; j_call: TRBJ2-7; cdr3_nt: TGTGCCGTAAACGAAAGACAGGGTCCCTACGAGCAGTACTTC; cdr3_aa: CAVNERQGPYEQYF
clone_size: few; d_call: TRBD1; v_call: TRBV5-1; j_call: TRBJ1-6; cdr3_nt: TGCGCCAGTAATCCCGGGACAGGGGACTCACCCCTCCACTTT; cdr3_aa: CASNPGTGDSPLHF
clone_size: -; d_call: TRBD1; v_call: TRBV27; j_call: TRBJ2-1; cdr3_nt: TGTGCCAGCAGTTGGACAGGGAGCAATGAGCAGTTCTTC; cdr3_aa: CASSWTGSNEQFF
clone_size: -; d_call: -; v_call: TRBV10-1; j_call: TRBJ1-4; cdr3_nt: TGCGCCAGCAGTGAAGCAGCGGGTGAAAAACTGTTTTTT; cdr3_aa: CASSEAAGEKLFF
clone_size: -; d_call: -; v_call: TRBV6-1; j_call: TRBJ1-5; cdr3_nt: TGTGCCAGCAGTGAGACAGTTAGCAATCAGCCCCAGCATTTT; cdr3_aa: CASSETVSNQPQHF
clone_size: few; d_call: -; v_call: TRBV21-1; j_call: TRBJ1-1; cdr3_nt: TGTGCCAGCAGGACAGGGAGAACTGAAGCTTTCTTT; cdr3_aa: CASRTGRTEAFF
clone_size: -; d_call: TRBD1; v_call: TRBV19; j_call: TRBJ2-7; cdr3_nt: TGTGCCAGTAGTACTAGGGACAGCTCTGGGGAGCAGTACTTC; cdr3_aa: CASSTRDSSGEQYF
clone_size: -; d_call: -; v_call: TRBV6-4; j_call: TRBJ2-2; cdr3_nt: TGTGCCAGCAGTGAGCTCGGCACCGGGGAGCTGTTTTTT; cdr3_aa: CASSELGTGELFF